This T cell receptor (beta chain) emerged from a study of blood T cell repertoires in COVID-19. The CDR3 extends over 13 amino acids. Germline assignment: CDR1 DFQATT and CDR2 SNEGSKA (reference sequence). A word on this clone: Relative to the germline gene, one junction end is altered; a read error may explain this. Other DNA sequences in the sample encode the same CDR3.

Profiled with immunoSEQ multiplex PCR; TCRdb holds only in-frame clones, not every one. Here the sample spans approximately 220,000 clones, less than 90% being singletons. The sequencing input was peripheral blood. This chain uses TRBV20-1 with TRBJ1-5; D unresolved. This TCR was recovered from a woman aged 50 to 60 with acute or convalescent COVID-19. CDR3 sequence reads: CSASRTQNQPQHF. In DNA form, the CDR3 reads TGCAGTGCTAGTAGAACACAAAATCAACCCCAGCATTTT.